A selection of T cell receptor beta chains follows, all from one sample in a study of T cell responses to AZD1222 COVID-19 vaccine. Some clones are missing from TCRdb's copy, which holds only in-frame ones; the method was immunoSEQ multiplex PCR. This table holds around 100,000 clones, about 83% found once. The sample was peripheral blood, taken on day 0 of AZD1222 vaccination. The receptor set was obtained from an adult in good health. Each CDR3 is given with its conserved first and last residue. Fields, in order: clone size, D gene, J gene, CDR3 length, V gene, CDR3 protein, CDR3 DNA. A D gene is named only where the DNA matches it firmly. The listing skips clone size in some rows; elsewhere it reads once, few, many or a size class.

clone size: NA; D gene: NA; J gene: TRBJ1-5; CDR3 length: 13; V gene: TRBV28; CDR3 protein: CASRTESFWPQHF; CDR3 DNA: TGTGCCAGCCGGACAGAATCCTTTTGGCCCCAGCATTTT
clone size: once; D gene: NA; J gene: TRBJ1-1; CDR3 length: 13; V gene: TRBV2; CDR3 protein: CASSEWSNTEAFF; CDR3 DNA: TGTGCCAGCAGTGAGTGGTCGAACACTGAAGCTTTCTTT
clone size: NA; D gene: NA; J gene: TRBJ2-2; CDR3 length: 12; V gene: TRBV12-3/TRBV12-4; CDR3 protein: CASTEGAGELFF; CDR3 DNA: TGTGCCAGCACCGAGGGGGCCGGGGAGCTGTTTTTT
clone size: NA; D gene: TRBD1; J gene: TRBJ2-7; CDR3 length: 13; V gene: TRBV12-3/TRBV12-4; CDR3 protein: CASSRDSWYEQYF; CDR3 DNA: TGTGCCAGCAGCCGGGACAGTTGGTACGAGCAGTACTTC
clone size: NA; D gene: NA; J gene: TRBJ1-1; CDR3 length: 17; V gene: TRBV19; CDR3 protein: CASRIRAVNYGNTEAFF; CDR3 DNA: TGTGCCAGTAGAATAAGAGCTGTGAACTACGGAAACACTGAAGCTTTCTTT
clone size: NA; D gene: NA; J gene: TRBJ2-1; CDR3 length: 14; V gene: TRBV9; CDR3 protein: CASSVDPLDSEQFF; CDR3 DNA: TGTGCCAGCAGCGTAGACCCCTTGGACAGCGAGCAGTTCTTC
clone size: NA; D gene: NA; J gene: TRBJ2-7; CDR3 length: 12; V gene: TRBV30; CDR3 protein: CAWRAAGAEQYF; CDR3 DNA: TGTGCCTGGAGAGCGGCCGGGGCCGAGCAGTACTTC
clone size: NA; D gene: NA; J gene: TRBJ2-3; CDR3 length: 14; V gene: TRBV5-1; CDR3 protein: CASSLGLATDTQYF; CDR3 DNA: TGCGCCAGCAGCTTAGGCCTAGCCACAGATACGCAGTATTTT
clone size: NA; D gene: NA; J gene: TRBJ1-6; CDR3 length: 14; V gene: TRBV2; CDR3 protein: CASSLRDQGSPLHF; CDR3 DNA: TGTGCCAGCAGTCTCAGGGATCAGGGTTCACCCCTCCACTTT
clone size: NA; D gene: TRBD2; J gene: TRBJ2-3; CDR3 length: 17; V gene: TRBV24-1; CDR3 protein: CATSDTALAGRTDTQYF; CDR3 DNA: TGTGCCACCAGTGACACTGCACTAGCGGGGCGCACAGATACGCAGTATTTT
clone size: NA; D gene: TRBD1; J gene: TRBJ2-1; CDR3 length: 14; V gene: TRBV7-3; CDR3 protein: CASSPGQGYNEQFF; CDR3 DNA: TGTGCCAGCAGCCCGGGACAGGGGTACAATGAGCAGTTCTTC